This T cell receptor (beta chain) is drawn from a study of blood T cell repertoires in COVID-19. Study context: T cells, B-cell-depleted T cells, or PBMCs provided the cDNA or gDNA that served as material.

Trimming removed 10 bases at V and 0 bases at J, with 11 bases between. Germline V lookup: CDR1 MNHEY, CDR2 SVGAGI. CDR3 length: 13 residues. Clones were sequenced by immunoSEQ multiplex PCR, and TCRdb holds only the in-frame ones, with some missing. The sample shows about 160,000 clones, 85% of them seen only once. The chain carries TRBV6-5 and TRBJ2-3; tentative D call: TRBD2 (5 bases). This receptor was identified in a human donor with acute or convalescent COVID-19. The donor label of this sample is uncertain. Sequencing input: peripheral blood. CDR3 DNA sequence: TGTGCCACCGGACTTGCTAGCACAGATACGCAGTATTTT. Translated, it gives CATGLASTDTQYF.